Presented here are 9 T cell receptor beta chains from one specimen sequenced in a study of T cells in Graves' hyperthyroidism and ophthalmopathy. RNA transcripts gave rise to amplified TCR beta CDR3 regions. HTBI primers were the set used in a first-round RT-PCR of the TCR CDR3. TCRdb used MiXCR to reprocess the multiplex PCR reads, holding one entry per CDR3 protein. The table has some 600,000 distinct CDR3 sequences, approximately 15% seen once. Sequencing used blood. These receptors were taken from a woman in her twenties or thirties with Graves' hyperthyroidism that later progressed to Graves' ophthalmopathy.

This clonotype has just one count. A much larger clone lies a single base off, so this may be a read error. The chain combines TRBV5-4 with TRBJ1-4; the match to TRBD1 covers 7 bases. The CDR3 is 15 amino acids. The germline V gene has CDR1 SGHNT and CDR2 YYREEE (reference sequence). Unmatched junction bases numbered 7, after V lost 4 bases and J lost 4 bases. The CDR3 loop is CASSPNRGINEKLFF. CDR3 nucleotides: TGTGCCAGCAGCCCTAACAGGGGCATTAATGAAAAACTGTTTTTT. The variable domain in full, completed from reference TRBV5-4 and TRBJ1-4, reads ETGVTQSPTHLIKTRGQQVTLRCSSQSGHNTVSWYQQALGQGPQFIFQYYREEENGRGNFPPRFSGLQFPNYSSELNVNALELDDSALYLCASSPNRGINEKLFFGSGTQLSVL.

The CDR3 coding sequence is TGTGCCAGCTCACCAAATCAGGGGGCCCCGAACACTGAAGCTTTCTTT. It yields the protein CASSPNQGAPNTEAFF. V and J are TRBV18 and TRBJ1-1, with TRBD1 matching over 8 bases. This CDR3 is built from 16 residues. J gave up 1 base and V 2 bases, and 6 bases lay outside the gene matches. The germline gives CDR1 KGHSH, CDR2 LQKENI.

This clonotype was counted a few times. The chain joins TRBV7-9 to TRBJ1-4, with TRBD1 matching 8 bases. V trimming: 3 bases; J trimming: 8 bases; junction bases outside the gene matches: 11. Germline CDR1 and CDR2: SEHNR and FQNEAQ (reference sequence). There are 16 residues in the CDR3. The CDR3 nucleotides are TGTGCCAGCAGCTTTACTTTAGGACAGGGAACGGAAAAACTGTTTTTT. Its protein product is CASSFTLGQGTEKLFF.

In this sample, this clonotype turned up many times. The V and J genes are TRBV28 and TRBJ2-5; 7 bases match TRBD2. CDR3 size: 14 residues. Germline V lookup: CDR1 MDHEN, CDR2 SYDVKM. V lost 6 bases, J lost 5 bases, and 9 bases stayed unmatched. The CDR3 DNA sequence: TGTGCCAGCAGCAGAAGGGGAGGGAGCGAGACCCAGTACTTC. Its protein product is CASSRRGGSETQYF.

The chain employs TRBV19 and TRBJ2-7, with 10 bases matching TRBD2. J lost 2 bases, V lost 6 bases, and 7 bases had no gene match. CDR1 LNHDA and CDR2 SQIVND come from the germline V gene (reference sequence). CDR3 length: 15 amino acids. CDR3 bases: TGTGCCAGTAGCGAAACTAGCGGGGAAGCCTACGAGCAGTACTTC. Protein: CASSETSGEAYEQYF.

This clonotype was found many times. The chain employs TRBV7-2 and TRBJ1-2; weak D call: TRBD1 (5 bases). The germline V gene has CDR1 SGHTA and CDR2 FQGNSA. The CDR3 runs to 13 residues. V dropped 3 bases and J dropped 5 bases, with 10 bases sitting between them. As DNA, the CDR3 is TGTGCCAGCAGCTTGTATGAGGGGTATGGCTACACCTTC. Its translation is CASSLYEGYGYTF.

The DNA of the CDR3 is TGTGCCAGCAATAAGGGCGATGAGCAGTTCTTC. As protein: CASNKGDEQFF. The chain couples TRBV27 to TRBJ2-1; no clear D gene. The CDR3 contains 11 residues. CDR1 and CDR2 (germline): MNHEY, SMNVEV (reference sequence). Trimming left V 7 bases short and J 8 bases short, with 9 bases between.

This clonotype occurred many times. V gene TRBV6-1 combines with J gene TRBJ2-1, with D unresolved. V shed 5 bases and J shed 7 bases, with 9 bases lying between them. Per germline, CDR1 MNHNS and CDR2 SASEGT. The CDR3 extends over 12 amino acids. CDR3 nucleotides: TGTGCCAGCAGTTCGGGTGCGAATGAGCAGTTCTTC. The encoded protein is CASSSGANEQFF.

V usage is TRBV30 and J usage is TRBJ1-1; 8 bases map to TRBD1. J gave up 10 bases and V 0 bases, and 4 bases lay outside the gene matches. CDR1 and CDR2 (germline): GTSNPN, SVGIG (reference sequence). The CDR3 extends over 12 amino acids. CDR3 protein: CAWSVQGGAAFF. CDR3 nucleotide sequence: TGTGCCTGGAGTGTACAGGGGGGGGCAGCTTTCTTT.